These 25 T cell receptor beta chains came from one sample sequenced in a study of CD8 T cells in ankylosing spondylitis. TCRdb re-derived calls from the 5' RACE reads in MiXCR, one entry per CDR3 protein. Counted here are a few hundred thousand distinct CDR3 sequences, around 20% occurring once; the ten biggest clones make up about 3.5%. Specimen: blood, either unsorted or a sorted T cell fraction (not recorded which). Receptors were obtained from a female donor with ankylosing spondylitis or in good health (not recorded which).

The chain recombines TRBV7-6 with TRBJ2-1; 8 bases line up with TRBD2. CDR1 SGHVS and CDR2 FNYEAQ come from the germline V gene. With V trimmed by 5 bases and J by 5 bases, 8 bases remained unmatched. CDR3 length equals 15 residues. CDR3: CASSVLSGNHNEQFF. The CDR3 DNA sequence: TGTGCCAGCAGCGTCCTTAGCGGGAACCACAATGAGCAGTTCTTC.

Points on this clonotype: Relative to the germline gene, one junction end is altered; a read error may explain this. The genes are TRBV25-1 and TRBJ2-1; D not resolved. CDR3 length equals 13 residues. CDR1 and CDR2 from the germline V gene are MGHDK and SYGVNS. CDR3 nucleotide sequence: TGTGCCAGCAGTGAATATTCCGGCAGCCATCTGGGGTTC. It translates to CASSEYSGSHLGF. The entire variable domain, with the rest obtained from reference TRBV25-1 and TRBJ2-1, is as follows: EADIYQTPRYLVIGTGKKITLECSQTMGHDKMYWYQQDPGMELHLIHYSYGVNSTEKGDLSSESTVSRIRTEHFPLTLESARPSHTSQYLCASSEYSGSHLGFGPGTRLTVL.

The sample holds many counts of this clonotype. J is TRBJ2-1 and V is TRBV6-2 or TRBV6-3; maybe TRBD1 (6 bases). The germline gives CDR1 MNHEY, CDR2 SVGEGT. The CDR3 loop spans 13 amino acids. V was pared by 6 bases and J by 6 bases, with 12 bases between. CDR3 DNA sequence: TGTGCCAGCAGCCGGGACAAGGTCAATGAGCAGTTCTTC. This sequence encodes CASSRDKVNEQFF.

This clonotype was seen a few times. CDR3 in amino acids: CAGNGIAGEATDTQYF. DNA of the CDR3: TGTGCCGGCAATGGAATAGCGGGGGAAGCCACAGATACGCAGTATTTT. The chain employs TRBV24-1 and TRBJ2-3; 9 bases are shared with TRBD2. Germline trimming cut 12 bases from V and 2 bases from J; bases unmatched to any gene: 14. The CDR3 loop spans 16 amino acids. CDR1 is KGHDR and CDR2 is SFDVKD in the germline V gene.

A remark on this clonotype: One end of the junction does not line up with germline, which may come from a read error. This chain uses TRBV6-1 with TRBJ2-2; D is perhaps TRBD1 (5 bases). Germline values: CDR1 MNHNS, CDR2 SASEGT. The CDR3 totals 14 residues. In nucleotides, the CDR3 is TGTGCCAGCAGCCCCGACAGTAGCACCGTGGAGCTGTTTTTT. Its protein product is CASSPDSSTVELFF.

The rearrangement uses TRBV7-8 and TRBJ2-3; 14 bases map to TRBD2. The CDR3 has 15 residues. Trimming removed 3 bases from V and 6 bases from J; junction bases left unmatched: 2. CDR1 SGHVS and CDR2 FQNEAQ come from the germline V gene. CDR3 coding DNA: TGTGCCAGCAGCTTCGGGACTAGCGGGAGTGATACGCAGTATTTT. Its protein is CASSFGTSGSDTQYF.

This chain uses TRBV5-6 with TRBJ1-2, with 10 positions matching TRBD1. Unmatched junction bases numbered 10, after V lost 4 bases and J lost 4 bases. The CDR3 runs to 16 residues. CDR1 is SGHDT, CDR2 YYEEEE, per germline. This CDR3 reads CASSQSGTGVVYGYTF. The CDR3 coding sequence is TGTGCCAGCAGCCAATCCGGGACAGGGGTGGTCTATGGCTACACCTTC. The full variable domain, its missing parts supplied by reference TRBV5-6 and TRBJ1-2, is DAGVTQSPTHLIKTRGQQVTLRCSPKSGHDTVSWYQQALGQGPQFIFQYYEEEERQRGNFPDRFSGHQFPNYSSELNVNALLLGDSALYLCASSQSGTGVVYGYTFGSGTRLTVV.

This clonotype was recorded a few times. The chain couples TRBV7-2 to TRBJ1-1; D may be TRBD1 (6 bases). The CDR3 runs 11 residues. V was trimmed by 4 bases and J by 11 bases, leaving 11 bases between them. Germline CDR1 reads SGHTA; CDR2 reads FQGNSA. CDR3 bases: TGTGCCAGCAGCTGGGGGGGCTGGGCTTTCTTT. Protein: CASSWGGWAFF.

This clonotype has at least ten counts. The chain uses TRBV5-6 and TRBJ1-5; 9 bases agree with TRBD1. Germline CDR1 reads SGHDT; CDR2 reads YYEEEE. The CDR3 extends over 13 amino acids. V shed 4 bases and J 6 bases; nucleotides not matched to a gene: 2. As DNA, the CDR3 is TGTGCCAGCAGCCCGGACAGGGGTCAGCCCCAGCATTTT. It is translated as CASSPDRGQPQHF.

J is TRBJ2-7 and V is TRBV24-1, with D possibly being TRBD1 (5 bases). The CDR3 covers 13 residues. CDR1 KGHDR and CDR2 SFDVKD come from the germline V gene. V gave up 9 bases and J gave up 5 bases, with 16 bases separating them. This chain's CDR3 is CATSQAGGNEQYF. CDR3 DNA sequence: TGTGCCACCTCACAGGCAGGCGGAAACGAGCAGTACTTC.

This clonotype was counted a few times. The rearrangement joins TRBV20-1 to TRBJ2-1; D is possibly TRBD2 (5 bases). CDR3 length equals 11 residues. Germline V gene lookup returns CDR1 DFQATT and CDR2 SNEGSKA (reference sequence). For the CDR3, the DNA is TGCAGCACCTATTCGGGGAGTTTACCGTTCTTC. Translation: CSTYSGSLPFF.

The CDR3 reads CATSRSTEFYEQYF. The CDR3 DNA follows: TGTGCCACCAGCAGGTCGACAGAGTTCTACGAGCAGTACTTC. This chain connects TRBV15 to TRBJ2-7; TRBD1 is a possible D gene (5 bases). CDR1 and CDR2 from the germline V gene are LNHNV and YYDKDF (reference sequence). The CDR3 runs to 14 residues. V lost 3 bases to trimming and J lost 3 bases, with 12 bases between them.

This clonotype was seen more than once but under ten times. This rearrangement joins TRBV6-1 to TRBJ2-3; TRBD2 matches at 10 bases. The V gene end was trimmed by 6 bases and the J gene end by 4 bases; junction bases not matched to a gene: 7. Germline V gene data show CDR1 as MNHNS and CDR2 as SASEGT. CDR3 length: 15 amino acids. In DNA form, the CDR3 reads TGTGCCAGCAGGTCTAGCGGGAGAGAGGCAGATACGCAGTATTTT. Protein product: CASRSSGREADTQYF.

The genes are TRBV20-1 and TRBJ2-7; weak D call: TRBD1 (5 bases). V was trimmed by 5 bases and J by 3 bases, leaving 11 bases between them. The CDR3 is 12 residues long. Per germline, CDR1 DFQATT and CDR2 SNEGSKA (reference sequence). This CDR3 reads CSAGPDSYEQYF. DNA for the CDR3: TGCAGTGCTGGACCTGACAGCTACGAGCAGTACTTC.

V and J are TRBV24-1 and TRBJ2-2, with 7 positions matching TRBD1. The CDR3 spans 14 residues. The J segment lost 4 bases and the V segment lost 7 bases, leaving 5 bases of the junction unmatched. CDR1 KGHDR and CDR2 SFDVKD come from the germline V gene. CDR3 residues: CATSDRVFTGELFF. For the CDR3, the DNA is TGTGCCACCAGCGACAGGGTATTCACCGGGGAGCTGTTTTTT.

This clonotype was detected a few times. The genes are TRBV12-3 or TRBV12-4 and TRBJ1-5, with TRBD1 matching 7 bases. V lost 6 bases to trimming and J lost 1 base; unmatched junction nucleotides: 9. The CDR3 is made up of 16 amino acids. The chain's CDR3 is CASSPRTGLSNQPQHF. CDR3 coding DNA: TGTGCCAGCAGCCCTAGGACAGGCTTAAGCAATCAGCCCCAGCATTTT.

This clonotype showed up just a few times. The CDR3 DNA is TGTGCCAGCAGCCTACCGGGGGGGAGCAATGAGCAGTTCTTC. This translates into CASSLPGGSNEQFF. The chain couples TRBV28 to TRBJ2-1; 8 nucleotides match TRBD2. V lost 6 bases, J lost 6 bases, and 7 bases stayed unmatched. This CDR3 is 14 amino acids long. Germline V gives CDR1 MDHEN, CDR2 SYDVKM.

This chain joins TRBV7-6 and TRBJ1-1; D gene unclear. Germline values: CDR1 SGHVS, CDR2 FNYEAQ. The germline V and J ends were trimmed by 5 bases and 3 bases, with 16 bases remaining between them. CDR3 size: 15 residues. The CDR3 spells CASSRKIGSDTEAFF. CDR3 in DNA: TGTGCCAGCAGCCGTAAGATCGGGTCGGACACTGAAGCTTTCTTT.

V usage is TRBV12-3 or TRBV12-4 and J usage is TRBJ1-1; D unresolved. This CDR3 is built from 14 residues. V was shortened by 4 bases and J by 6 bases, with 15 bases between the two germline ends. The CDR3 sequence: CASSSTPVRPEAFF. DNA for the CDR3: TGTGCCAGCAGTTCCACCCCCGTGAGGCCTGAAGCTTTCTTT.

This clonotype was seen a few times. This chain connects TRBV5-1 to TRBJ2-1, with TRBD2 matching over 11 bases. Germline CDR1 is SGHRS and CDR2 is YFSETQ. J was trimmed by 9 bases and V by 2 bases; bases with no gene match: 13. The CDR3 is 17 residues long. The CDR3 bases are TGCGCCAGCAGCTTTGGTAGTAGCGGGAGGGCCATGGGTGAGCAGTTCTTC. Translation: CASSFGSSGRAMGEQFF. Based on the CDR3 plus reference TRBV5-1 and TRBJ2-1, the full variable domain is KAGVTQTPRYLIKTRGQQVTLSCSPISGHRSVSWYQQTPGQGLQFLFEYFSETQRNKGNFPGRFSGRQFSNSRSEMNVSTLELGDSALYLCASSFGSSGRAMGEQFFGPGTRLTVL.

The CDR3 DNA is TGTGCCAGCTCACCTGTCGCGGGGGGGGCGAACACTGAAGCTTTCTTT. It yields the protein CASSPVAGGANTEAFF. The rearrangement joins TRBV18 to TRBJ1-1; D possibly corresponds to TRBD1 (6 bases). V lost 3 bases and J 1 base, leaving 15 bases between the germline ends. The germline gives CDR1 KGHSH, CDR2 LQKENI. This CDR3 is built from 16 residues.

The chain combines TRBV7-9 with TRBJ1-2; tentative D call: TRBD1 (6 bases). CDR3 length equals 14 residues. The V end was cut by 6 bases, the J end by 8 bases, with 19 bases between. CDR1 and CDR2 (germline): SEHNR, FQNEAQ (reference sequence). The CDR3: CASSLQSGAKGYTF. The CDR3 DNA is TGTGCCAGCAGTCTTCAGTCAGGGGCCAAGGGCTACACCTTC.

This clonotype has more than one count but fewer than ten. The chain uses TRBV28 and TRBJ2-7, with D tentatively TRBD1 or TRBD2 (5 bases each). Germline CDR1 and CDR2: MDHEN and SYDVKM. The CDR3 sequence is 13 residues long. V was cut by 9 bases and J by 2 bases, with 14 bases left in between. The CDR3 region is CASGTEGPYEQYF. CDR3 DNA sequence: TGTGCCAGTGGGACCGAGGGGCCCTACGAGCAGTACTTC. Based on the CDR3 plus reference TRBV28 and TRBJ2-7, the full variable domain is DVKVTQSSRYLVKRTGEKVFLECVQDMDHENMFWYRQDPGLGLRLIYFSYDVKMKEKGDIPEGYSVSREKKERFSLILESASTNQTSMYLCASGTEGPYEQYFGPGTRLTVT.

V and J are TRBV11-1 and TRBJ1-1; weak D call: TRBD1 (5 bases). The CDR3 extends over 16 amino acids. The germline CDR1 and CDR2 sequences are SGHAT and FQDESV (reference sequence). V lost 4 bases and J lost 1, with 16 bases in between. The CDR3 DNA sequence: TGTGCCAGCAGCTCTACCTCCGGGGGTAGGAACACTGAAGCTTTCTTT. It encodes CASSSTSGGRNTEAFF.

This clonotype occurred many times. This chain links TRBV5-1 with TRBJ2-1, with a tentative D call TRBD2 (6 bases). Trimming left V 4 bases short and J 1 base short, with 15 bases between. The CDR3 runs to 16 residues. CDR1 is SGHRS, CDR2 YFSETQ, per germline. CDR3 bases: TGCGCCAGCAGCGGGGGAGGCCGACTATCCTACAATGAGCAGTTCTTC. It is translated as CASSGGGRLSYNEQFF.